The next 17 T cell receptor beta chains were all read from a single sample in a study of regulatory T cells in long-lasting Graves disease. Investigators prepared the TCR beta libraries by applying iRepertoire HTBI primers and Arm-PCR of CDR3 regions. Using its own MiXCR run on the multiplex PCR reads, TCRdb lists one record per CDR3 protein. The table includes around 420,000 distinct CDR3 sequences, about a sixth detected once. Time point defined: newly diagnosed GD, antithyroid drugs for less than 3 months. The authors made the TCR library using RNA they extracted from PBMCs. Sequences were derived from peripheral blood mononuclear cells (PBMCs), sampled at new diagnosis, from a patient treated with antithyroid drugs. Every receptor here comes from a female donor with Graves disease.

This clonotype came up a few times. The chain uses TRBV19 and TRBJ1-4; possible D gene TRBD1, 6 bases. The CDR3 is 15 amino acids. V gave up 11 bases and J gave up 0 bases, with 16 bases separating them. Germline V gene lookup returns CDR1 LNHDA and CDR2 SQIVND (reference sequence). CDR3: CASDGGPATNEKLFF. The CDR3 DNA reads as TGTGCCTCCGATGGGGGGCCTGCAACTAATGAAAAACTGTTTTTT.

This clonotype was found a few times. CDR3 nucleotide sequence: TGTGCCAGCAGTTTATTCCCCAGCGGGCCCTACAATGAGCAGTTCTTC. Amino acids: CASSLFPSGPYNEQFF. This chain links TRBV27 with TRBJ2-1, with D possibly being TRBD2 (6 bases). The CDR3 consists of 16 residues. The V end lost 1 base, the J end lost 2 bases, and 12 bases lay between the germline ends. Germline V gene data show CDR1 as MNHEY and CDR2 as SMNVEV (reference sequence).

V is TRBV10-3 and J is TRBJ1-3, with unresolved D. The V gene's germline CDR1 is ENHRY and CDR2 SYGVKD. V shed 3 bases and J shed 7 bases, with 7 bases lying between them. CDR3 length equals 12 residues. The CDR3: CAISEQTNTIYF. CDR3 nucleotides: TGTGCCATCAGTGAACAGACGAACACCATATATTTT.

The sample holds many counts of this clonotype. The chain has TRBV3-1 and TRBJ1-1; TRBD1 might be the D (6 bases). In germline, CDR1 is LGHDT, CDR2 YNNKEL (reference sequence). The CDR3 loop spans 14 amino acids. V lost 5 bases and J 9 bases, leaving 19 bases between the germline ends. CDR3 region: CASSDDRRSLKAFF. Here the CDR3 DNA reads TGTGCCAGCAGCGACGACAGGCGGTCTTTAAAAGCTTTCTTT.

This chain's CDR3 is CASSTWTSSGEQFF. In DNA, the CDR3 is TGTGCCAGCAGCACCTGGACTAGTTCGGGAGAGCAGTTCTTC. This rearrangement joins TRBV13 to TRBJ2-1; TRBD2 matches 7 bases. The CDR3 spans 14 residues. Per germline, CDR1 PRHDT and CDR2 FYEKMQ (reference sequence). The V segment lost 5 bases and the J segment 10 bases; nucleotides outside the gene matches: 11.

The V gene is TRBV12-3 or TRBV12-4, the J gene TRBJ2-7; either TRBD1 or TRBD2 may supply D (5 bases each). Trimming shortened V by 5 bases and J by 0 bases, and 14 bases separated the two germline ends. The CDR3 consists of 15 residues. CDR3 protein: CASSPSGGGSYEQYF. CDR3 coding DNA: TGTGCCAGCAGTCCGAGTGGTGGGGGCTCCTACGAGCAGTACTTC.

This chain connects TRBV25-1 to TRBJ1-2; D gene unclear. Trimming took off 3 bases at V and 4 bases at J, with 9 bases between the two ends. The CDR3 sequence is 13 residues long. Germline lookup yields CDR1 MGHDK and CDR2 SYGVNS. CDR3 bases: TGTGCCAGCAGTGAGGGTCCCTTCTATGGCTACACCTTC. Its translation: CASSEGPFYGYTF.

As for this clonotype: A read error likely explains this, since a far larger clone differs by one base. The CDR3 DNA follows: TGTGCCAGCAGTTCAGACATGGTGGGGCAAGAGACCCAGTACTTC. Protein product: CASSSDMVGQETQYF. This chain connects TRBV13 to TRBJ2-1, with D uncertain. The closer fit of TRBJ2-5 to the DNA end suggests the J call may be wrong. The CDR3 spans 15 residues. Germline loops: CDR1 PRHDT, CDR2 FYEKMQ (reference sequence).

The gene calls are TRBV20-1 and TRBJ2-5, with a weak D call TRBD2 (6 bases). The V and J ends lost 5 bases and 5 bases respectively, with 15 bases between them. The CDR3 runs 13 residues. The V gene's germline CDR1 is DFQATT and CDR2 SNEGSKA (reference sequence). The DNA for the CDR3 is TGCAGTGCTTCCCGGGAGATAGGGGAGACCCAGTACTTC. Its translation is CSASREIGETQYF.

This clonotype was seen ten or more times. CDR3 protein: CASFPSWANTEAFF. The CDR3 nucleotides are TGTGCCAGCTTCCCATCTTGGGCGAACACTGAAGCTTTCTTT. The gene calls are TRBV5-5 and TRBJ1-1; unclear D gene. The CDR3 totals 14 residues. V lost 7 bases and J lost 1, with 14 bases in between. From germline, CDR1 is SGHKS and CDR2 YYEKEE (reference sequence).

V and J are TRBV9 and TRBJ2-5; D perhaps matches TRBD1 (5 bases). CDR1 SGDLS and CDR2 YYNGEE come from the germline V gene. This CDR3 has 15 amino acids. V lost 4 bases and J 5 bases, leaving 18 bases between the germline ends. DNA for the CDR3: TGTGCCAGCAGCCCCACCCTTGGGGCAGGGGAGACCCAGTACTTC. Amino acids: CASSPTLGAGETQYF.

About this clonotype itself: Just one base apart from a much larger clone, this may be a read error. The rearrangement joins TRBV5-6 to TRBJ1-2, with 7 bases that match TRBD1. Germline V gene sequence: CDR1 SGHDT, CDR2 YYEEEE. The V gene end was trimmed by 4 bases and the J gene end by 3 bases; junction bases not matched to a gene: 6. The CDR3 has 14 residues. CDR3 bases: TGTGCCAGCAGCGGCGGGACAGCAGACTATGGCTACACCTTC. Encoded protein: CASSGGTADYGYTF.

This clonotype showed up many times. The CDR3 here is CASRKASGSSNEQFF. CDR3 DNA sequence: TGTGCCAGCAGGAAAGCTAGCGGGAGCTCCAATGAGCAGTTCTTC. The rearrangement joins TRBV28 to TRBJ2-1, with TRBD2 matching over 10 bases. The germline V gene encodes CDR1 MDHEN and CDR2 SYDVKM. This CDR3 is 15 amino acids long. J gave up 6 bases and V 6 bases, and 8 bases lay outside the gene matches.

This clonotype has a count of ten or more. The chain has TRBV20-1 and TRBJ1-1, with D perhaps matching TRBD1 (5 bases). The germline gives CDR1 DFQATT, CDR2 SNEGSKA (reference sequence). The germline V and J ends were trimmed by 1 base and 3 bases, with 9 bases remaining between them. The CDR3 length is 13 residues. CDR3 coding DNA: TGCAGTGCTAGAGTCCCCAGGGACACTGAAGCTTTCTTT. As protein: CSARVPRDTEAFF.

This clonotype was recorded only once. The CDR3 coding sequence is TGCAGTGCCCTAGCCCGCGCCTACGAGCAGTACTTC. Amino acid sequence: CSALARAYEQYF. The genes are TRBV20-1 and TRBJ2-7; maybe TRBD2 (5 bases). Trimming took 6 bases from V and 2 from J, leaving 11 bases between them. CDR1 is DFQATT, CDR2 SNEGSKA, per germline (reference sequence). The CDR3 covers 12 residues.

At least ten counts were recorded for this clonotype. The rearrangement uses TRBV27 and TRBJ2-3; D is uncertain. The V end was cut by 6 bases, the J end by 2 bases, with 18 bases between. Germline CDR1 is MNHEY and CDR2 is SMNVEV (reference sequence). The CDR3 is made up of 16 amino acids. The CDR3 here is CASSLTPQGITDTQYF. The CDR3 bases are TGTGCCAGCAGCCTTACCCCGCAAGGGATCACAGATACGCAGTATTTT.

V is TRBV5-1 and J is TRBJ1-3; D is unresolved. CDR1 is SGHRS and CDR2 is YFSETQ in the germline V gene. The CDR3 runs 16 residues. The ends were cut back, 4 bases at V and 2 bases at J, with 16 bases in the middle. CDR3 residues: CASSPYDKNAGNTIYF. As DNA, the CDR3 is TGCGCCAGCAGCCCTTACGACAAGAACGCTGGAAACACCATATATTTT.